These T cell receptor beta chains were read from a single sample in a study of blood T cell repertoires in COVID-19. Sequenced by immunoSEQ multiplex PCR; TCRdb stores in-frame clones only, minus some. The sample has about 280,000 clones, 65% to 90% seen once; the top ten hold about 14%. Sequencing used peripheral blood. The receptors originated from a human donor in a cohort sampled during active COVID-19. CDR3s leave out the opening cysteine and the closing phenylalanine or tryptophan. Fields, in order: J gene, D gene, V gene, CDR3 protein. A D gene is named only where the DNA matches it firmly.

j_call: TRBJ2-7
d_call: NA
v_call: TRBV20-1
cdr3_aa: SASGGLTYEQY

j_call: TRBJ2-3
d_call: TRBD2
v_call: TRBV4-2
cdr3_aa: ASTPKGLGADTQY

j_call: TRBJ2-3
d_call: TRBD2
v_call: TRBV5-4
cdr3_aa: ASSSPSGTDTQY

j_call: TRBJ1-3
d_call: NA
v_call: TRBV20-1
cdr3_aa: SASINAGAGNTIY

j_call: TRBJ1-5
d_call: NA
v_call: TRBV7-2
cdr3_aa: ASSLSPGQPQH

j_call: TRBJ2-1
d_call: NA
v_call: TRBV21-1
cdr3_aa: ASRALQGNRSYNEQF

j_call: TRBJ2-2
d_call: NA
v_call: TRBV6-1
cdr3_aa: ASSGRALNTGELF

j_call: TRBJ2-3
d_call: NA
v_call: TRBV5-4
cdr3_aa: ASSFEEGLVTDTQY

j_call: TRBJ2-1
d_call: TRBD2
v_call: TRBV5-1
cdr3_aa: ASSSLAGSSPGEQF

j_call: TRBJ2-5
d_call: NA
v_call: TRBV5-1
cdr3_aa: ASSSVPQETQY